The 32 T cell receptor beta chains given below trace back to one sample, sequenced in a study of T cells in Graves' hyperthyroidism and ophthalmopathy. TCR beta CDR3 sequences were amplified from RNA transcripts. First-round RT-PCR targeting the TCR CDR3 was performed with the HTBI primer set. MiXCR, run by TCRdb on the multiplex PCR reads, gives a single entry per CDR3 protein. This sample has fewer than 650,000 distinct CDR3 sequences; approximately 14% occur once, and the top ten carry roughly 13%. Sequenced material: blood. The receptors come from a woman in her thirties or forties with Graves' hyperthyroidism.

J is TRBJ2-5 and V is TRBV7-2; 12 bases agree with TRBD2. V was pared by 2 bases and J by 5 bases, with 3 bases of the junction left unmatched. Germline V gene lookup returns CDR1 SGHTA and CDR2 FQGNSA. There are 15 residues in the CDR3. CDR3 nucleotides: TGTGCCAGCAGCTTAATGCTAGCGGGAGGGGAGACCCAGTACTTC. The encoded protein is CASSLMLAGGETQYF.

This clonotype came up many times. The chain recombines TRBV7-2 with TRBJ2-7, with D uncertain. The V gene's germline CDR1 is SGHTA and CDR2 FQGNSA. The CDR3 has 14 amino acids. V was trimmed by 1 base and J by 6 bases, leaving 13 bases between them. This CDR3 reads CASSLVVLSAEQYF. The CDR3, as DNA: TGTGCCAGCAGCTTAGTGGTGCTATCGGCCGAGCAGTACTTC.

The V gene is TRBV20-1, the J gene TRBJ2-1; 8 nucleotides agree with TRBD2. Per germline, CDR1 DFQATT and CDR2 SNEGSKA (reference sequence). With V trimmed by 3 bases and J by 7 bases, 5 bases remained unmatched. This CDR3 contains 13 residues. The DNA for the CDR3 is TGCAGTGCTAGTAGCGGGACTGGAAATGAGCAGTTCTTC. Protein: CSASSGTGNEQFF.

This clonotype was found many times. V usage is TRBV11-1 and J usage is TRBJ2-1; D perhaps matches TRBD2 (5 bases). This CDR3 is 17 amino acids long. Trimming took 5 bases from V and 0 from J, leaving 17 bases between them. Germline V lookup: CDR1 SGHAT, CDR2 FQDESV (reference sequence). DNA for the CDR3: TGTGCCAGCAGCCCAGAGGGCCTCCCTCACTCCTACAATGAGCAGTTCTTC. The encoded protein is CASSPEGLPHSYNEQFF.

The gene calls are TRBV7-9 and TRBJ1-6; D is undetermined. The germline gives CDR1 SEHNR, CDR2 FQNEAQ (reference sequence). V lost 8 bases and J 4 bases, leaving 12 bases between the germline ends. The CDR3 is 14 amino acids. The CDR3, as DNA: TGTGCCAGCCGGGAGCTCGATTATAATTCACCCCTCCACTTT. Translating it yields CASRELDYNSPLHF.

The rearrangement uses TRBV5-1 and TRBJ2-5; 9 nucleotides line up with TRBD2. The CDR3 length is 15 residues. The germline CDR1 and CDR2 sequences are SGHRS and YFSETQ. Germline trimming cut 0 bases from V and 5 bases from J; bases unmatched to any gene: 5. The CDR3 here is CASSLVSSGMETQYF. CDR3 nucleotide sequence: TGCGCCAGCAGCTTGGTGTCTAGCGGGATGGAGACCCAGTACTTC.

This clonotype was recorded many times. The chain employs TRBV6-6 and TRBJ1-5, with no clear D. In germline, CDR1 is MNHNY, CDR2 SVGAGI (reference sequence). Trimming removed 0 bases from V and 5 bases from J, with 5 bases in between. The CDR3 is 13 amino acids. The CDR3 loop is CASSYSEHQPQHF. CDR3 bases: TGTGCCAGCAGTTACTCCGAACATCAGCCCCAGCATTTT.

This clonotype came up a few times. This chain connects TRBV4-2 to TRBJ2-7, with TRBD1 matching over 8 bases. J gave up 2 bases and V 4 bases, and 7 bases lay outside the gene matches. This CDR3 comprises 15 residues. Germline assignment: CDR1 LGHNA and CDR2 YNFKEQ. Written as DNA, the CDR3 is TGTGCCAGCAGCCGCGAGCCAGGGGGCGCCTACGAGCAGTACTTC. Translated, it gives CASSREPGGAYEQYF.

This clonotype has at least ten counts. The chain has TRBV11-2 and TRBJ2-5; D gene unclear. CDR1 is SGHAT, CDR2 FQNNGV, per germline. The CDR3 covers 14 residues. V gave up 2 bases and J gave up 4 bases, with 11 bases separating them. CDR3 protein: CASSLWASGETQYF. CDR3 DNA sequence: TGTGCCAGCAGCTTATGGGCTAGTGGAGAGACCCAGTACTTC.

In this sample, this clonotype turned up many times. The CDR3 DNA follows: TGTGCCAGCAGTGGCTACGTAGGGCTGGAGCCCCAGCATTTT. It translates to CASSGYVGLEPQHF. The chain recombines TRBV2 with TRBJ1-5; D unclear. There are 14 residues in the CDR3. Per the germline V gene, CDR1 is SNHLY and CDR2 is FYNNEI. V was trimmed by 4 bases and J by 8 bases, leaving 15 bases between them.

This clonotype has only a few counts. The V gene is TRBV4-2, the J gene TRBJ2-5; 8 positions agree with TRBD1. The CDR3 extends over 14 amino acids. J was trimmed by 3 bases and V by 3 bases; bases with no gene match: 3. From germline, CDR1 is LGHNA and CDR2 YNFKEQ. CDR3 residues: CASSQGQAEETQYF. CDR3 DNA sequence: TGTGCCAGCAGCCAGGGACAGGCCGAAGAGACCCAGTACTTC.

This clonotype was counted ten times or more. The CDR3 loop reads CSARDQRARANEQFF. The CDR3 DNA reads TGCAGTGCTAGAGACCAGCGAGCGCGCGCTAATGAGCAGTTCTTC. The chain employs TRBV20-1 and TRBJ2-1; no clear D gene. The CDR3 has 15 residues. Trimming pared 0 bases from V and 7 bases from J, leaving 16 bases between. In germline, CDR1 is DFQATT, CDR2 SNEGSKA (reference sequence).

This clonotype was found many times. The chain couples TRBV7-6 to TRBJ2-7; 9 bases line up with TRBD2. The CDR3 loop spans 16 amino acids. The germline CDR1 and CDR2 sequences are SGHVS and FNYEAQ. Losses at the gene ends were 5 bases for V and 1 base for J; bases not matched to a gene: 9. DNA of the CDR3: TGTGCCAGCAGCCAACCCTTAGCGGGAGATTCCTACGAGCAGTACTTC. This codes for CASSQPLAGDSYEQYF.

This clonotype showed up many times. J is TRBJ2-7 and V is TRBV20-1; possibly TRBD1 or TRBD2 for D (5 bases each). The V and J ends lost 0 bases and 2 bases respectively, with 11 bases between them. The germline V gene encodes CDR1 DFQATT and CDR2 SNEGSKA (reference sequence). The length of the CDR3 is 14 residues. The chain's CDR3 is CSARDSGTAYEQYF. The CDR3 region has the DNA TGCAGTGCTAGAGATTCGGGGACCGCCTACGAGCAGTACTTC.

This chain joins TRBV19 and TRBJ2-5, with D tentatively TRBD1 (6 bases). This CDR3 has 15 amino acids. Trimming took off 6 bases at V and 4 bases at J, with 18 bases between the two ends. Per the germline V gene, CDR1 is LNHDA and CDR2 is SQIVND (reference sequence). CDR3 residues: CASRPTPTGLETQYF. The CDR3 DNA follows: TGTGCCAGTAGGCCAACGCCTACAGGGTTAGAGACCCAGTACTTC. The variable domain in full, completed from reference TRBV19 and TRBJ2-5, reads DGGITQSPKYLFRKEGQNVTLSCEQNLNHDAMYWYRQDPGQGLRLIYYSQIVNDFQKGDIAEGYSVSREKKESFPLTVTSAQKNPTAFYLCASRPTPTGLETQYFGPGTRLLVL.

This clonotype was seen many times. The CDR3 sequence is CASSQDRDRYSGANVLTF. CDR3 coding DNA: TGTGCCAGCAGCCAGGACCGGGACAGATACTCTGGGGCCAACGTCCTGACTTTC. The chain recombines TRBV3-1 with TRBJ2-6; 7 bases line up with TRBD1. This CDR3 is 18 amino acids long. J was trimmed by 0 bases and V by 3 bases; bases with no gene match: 8. CDR1 and CDR2 from the germline V gene are LGHDT and YNNKEL (reference sequence).

This clonotype was counted at least ten times. J is TRBJ2-7 and V is TRBV28; a possible D gene is TRBD2 (6 bases). V lost 6 bases, J lost 0 bases, and 18 bases lay in between. The CDR3 is 16 amino acids. CDR1 is MDHEN, CDR2 SYDVKM, per germline. CDR3 in DNA: TGTGCCAGCAGGTCGTCCCGGGAGTGGGGCTCCTACGAGCAGTACTTC. Translation: CASRSSREWGSYEQYF.

The genes are TRBV19 and TRBJ2-7; TRBD1 matches at 7 bases. Germline loops: CDR1 LNHDA, CDR2 SQIVND (reference sequence). V shed 5 bases, J shed 0 bases, and the junction held 10 bases outside the gene matches. CDR3 length: 16 residues. CDR3 DNA sequence: TGTGCCAGTAGTCCGGGACAGCTCCTCAACTCCTACGAGCAGTACTTC. Translation: CASSPGQLLNSYEQYF. Full variable domain (remainder filled in from reference TRBV19 and TRBJ2-7): DGGITQSPKYLFRKEGQNVTLSCEQNLNHDAMYWYRQDPGQGLRLIYYSQIVNDFQKGDIAEGYSVSREKKESFPLTVTSAQKNPTAFYLCASSPGQLLNSYEQYFGPGTRLTVT.

This clonotype was seen repeatedly, ten times or more. This chain connects TRBV2 to TRBJ2-5; no reliable D call. V lost 2 bases to trimming and J lost 4 bases, with 8 bases between them. Germline assignment: CDR1 SNHLY and CDR2 FYNNEI. The CDR3 runs to 13 residues. The CDR3 DNA sequence: TGTGCCAGCAGTGAAAGTAGCAGAGAGACCCAGTACTTC. Translating gives CASSESSRETQYF.

This clonotype was found many times. The chain joins TRBV15 to TRBJ2-3, with unresolved D. The CDR3 is made up of 15 amino acids. Germline V gene data show CDR1 as LNHNV and CDR2 as YYDKDF (reference sequence). V lost 0 bases to trimming and J lost 0 bases, with 7 bases between them. The CDR3 region is CATSRDPTSTDTQYF. The CDR3 DNA is TGTGCCACCAGCAGAGACCCGACTAGCACAGATACGCAGTATTTT. The full variable domain, rest sourced from reference TRBV15 and TRBJ2-3, is DAMVIQNPRYQVTQFGKPVTLSCSQTLNHNVMYWYQQKSSQAPKLLFHYYDKDFNNEADTPDNFQSRRPNTSFCFLDIRSPGLGDTAMYLCATSRDPTSTDTQYFGPGTRLTVL.

This clonotype was counted at least ten times. This rearrangement joins TRBV18 to TRBJ1-5; TRBD1 matches 7 bases. Germline trimming cut 5 bases from V and 4 bases from J; bases unmatched to any gene: 2. Per germline, CDR1 KGHSH and CDR2 LQKENI. The CDR3 is 13 residues long. CDR3 region: CASSADRNQPQHF. The CDR3 DNA reads TGTGCCAGCTCAGCGGACAGGAATCAGCCCCAGCATTTT.

The V gene is TRBV5-1, the J gene TRBJ1-1; the D is unclear. V lost 5 bases to trimming and J lost 8 bases, with 13 bases between them. There are 12 residues in the CDR3. Germline values: CDR1 SGHRS, CDR2 YFSETQ. CDR3: CASSRDSKEAFF. The DNA of the CDR3 is TGCGCCAGCAGTCGTGACTCCAAAGAAGCTTTCTTT.

This rearrangement joins TRBV6-1 to TRBJ1-4; D gene uncertain. This CDR3 spans 15 amino acids. Germline V gene sequence: CDR1 MNHNS, CDR2 SASEGT. Trimming left V 3 bases short and J 8 bases short, with 16 bases between. The DNA of the CDR3 is TGTGCCAGCAGTGACTTTGTCACGGGCTCAGAAAAACTGTTTTTT. Protein sequence: CASSDFVTGSEKLFF.

This clonotype was found many times. This chain joins TRBV2 and TRBJ2-1; D is perhaps TRBD1 (5 bases). V gave up 11 bases and J gave up 7 bases, with 9 bases separating them. The CDR3 length is 10 residues. Germline CDR1 SNHLY, CDR2 FYNNEI. The CDR3 nucleotides read TGTGCCCCCGCAGGGAATGAGCAGTTCTTC. Translation: CAPAGNEQFF.

This clonotype was counted ten times or more. V is TRBV28 and J is TRBJ2-7; D assignment may be TRBD1 or TRBD2 (5 bases each). Germline CDR1 is MDHEN and CDR2 is SYDVKM. The length of the CDR3 is 15 residues. V lost 5 bases and J lost 1, with 15 bases in between. DNA of the CDR3: TGTGCCAGCAGTGACCCCGGGACCGCGTCCTACGAGCAGTACTTC. Amino acid sequence: CASSDPGTASYEQYF.

The sample holds many counts of this clonotype. CDR3 nucleotides: TGTGCCAGCAGGGTCGGCTCTATGAACACTGAAGCTTTCTTT. Amino acids: CASRVGSMNTEAFF. The J gene is TRBJ1-1, the V gene TRBV6-1; no clear D. Trimming left V 6 bases short and J 0 bases short, with 11 bases between. Germline V lookup: CDR1 MNHNS, CDR2 SASEGT. CDR3 size: 14 residues.

CDR3 sequence (DNA): TGCAGTGCTAGAGAGGGACAGCTAACTAGGTACGAGCAGTACTTC. It translates to CSAREGQLTRYEQYF. V usage is TRBV20-1 and J usage is TRBJ2-7; 7 nucleotides match TRBD1. The CDR3 is 15 amino acids. Germline CDR1 is DFQATT and CDR2 is SNEGSKA (reference sequence). J was trimmed by 4 bases and V by 0 bases; bases with no gene match: 9.

This clonotype was recorded at least ten times. V usage is TRBV20-1 and J usage is TRBJ2-7, with TRBD2 matching 12 bases. The germline V gene has CDR1 DFQATT and CDR2 SNEGSKA (reference sequence). Trimming removed 3 bases from V and 0 bases from J; junction bases left unmatched: 6. The CDR3 is 16 amino acids. In nucleotides, the CDR3 is TGCAGTGCTAGTTCTAGCGGGAGGGCCCTCTCCTACGAGCAGTACTTC. Amino acids: CSASSSGRALSYEQYF.

The chain employs TRBV20-1 and TRBJ1-5; 7 positions agree with TRBD1. The CDR3 is 13 residues long. Germline trimming cut 6 bases from V and 2 bases from J; bases unmatched to any gene: 4. Germline V lookup: CDR1 DFQATT, CDR2 SNEGSKA (reference sequence). CDR3 amino acids: CSAATGGNQPQHF. The DNA of the CDR3 is TGCAGTGCAGCAACAGGGGGCAATCAGCCCCAGCATTTT.

In its sample, this clonotype was seen many times. The chain joins TRBV7-8 to TRBJ2-2, with D possibly TRBD2 on 5 matching bases. Trimming removed 5 bases from V and 3 bases from J, with 13 bases in between. This CDR3 comprises 15 residues. Germline CDR1 reads SGHVS; CDR2 reads FQNEAQ. The CDR3 coding sequence is TGTGCCAGCAGCCTGACGGACTCTTACACCGGGGAGCTGTTTTTT. Amino acids: CASSLTDSYTGELFF. The full variable domain, with the rest looked up from reference TRBV7-8 and TRBJ2-2, is GAGVSQSPRYKVAKRGQDVALRCDPISGHVSLFWYQQALGQGPEFLTYFQNEAQLDKSGLPSDRFFAERPEGSVSTLKIQRTQQEDSAVYLCASSLTDSYTGELFFGEGSRLTVL.

This clonotype has a count of ten or more. This chain joins TRBV6-1 and TRBJ2-3; 8 bases match TRBD2. Germline V gene data show CDR1 as MNHNS and CDR2 as SASEGT. The CDR3 runs 12 residues. The V gene end was trimmed by 6 bases and the J gene end by 10 bases; junction bases not matched to a gene: 6. CDR3: CASSRLATAQYF. The DNA for the CDR3 is TGTGCCAGCAGCCGACTAGCGACGGCGCAGTATTTT.

This clonotype was found many times. V and J are TRBV30 and TRBJ2-5; D may be TRBD1 or TRBD2 (5 bases each). CDR3 length: 15 residues. V lost 0 bases and J lost 5, with 16 bases in between. In germline, CDR1 is GTSNPN, CDR2 SVGIG (reference sequence). The CDR3: CAWSVLGRLRETQYF. The CDR3 nucleotides are TGTGCCTGGAGTGTATTGGGACGGTTAAGGGAGACCCAGTACTTC. Together with reference TRBV30 and TRBJ2-5, the CDR3 gives the full variable domain: SQTIHQWPATLVQPVGSPLSLECTVEGTSNPNLYWYRQAAGRGLQLLFYSVGIGQISSEVPQNLSASRPQDRQFILSSKKLLLSDSGFYLCAWSVLGRLRETQYFGPGTRLLVL.